This T cell receptor beta chain was captured in a study of human T cells and chemical hapten exposure. Study in general: Per-sample TCR yields varied mainly from small pooled library volume differences.

Blood, whole and unfractionated, served as the source for total RNA extraction. The CDR3 sequence is 15 residues long. V lost 2 bases to trimming and J lost 5 bases, with 15 bases between them. TCRdb fed the 5' RACE reads into MiXCR, producing one record per CDR3 protein. The table has roughly 110,000 distinct CDR3 sequences, approximately 19% seen once. This TCR derives from a human donor in good health. The rearrangement joins TRBV12-3 or TRBV12-4 to TRBJ1-1; tentatively, D is TRBD1 (6 bases). CDR3 protein: CASSLLQGMVTEAFF. The CDR3 DNA sequence: TGTGCCAGCAGTTTACTCCAGGGGATGGTAACTGAAGCTTTCTTT.